This T cell receptor beta chain was sequenced during a study of blood T cell repertoires in COVID-19. Measured with immunoSEQ multiplex PCR; TCRdb has only the in-frame clones, and not every one. The table shows about 400,000 clones, with 88% occurring only once. There are 15 residues in the CDR3. The germline V and J ends were trimmed by 7 bases and 0 bases, with 14 bases remaining between them. In germline, CDR1 is SNHLY, CDR2 FYNNEI. This TCR came from a woman aged 25 to 45 with acute COVID-19. This sequence joins TRBV2 and TRBJ2-3; D possibly corresponds to TRBD1 (6 bases). Sequences were obtained from PBMCs or T cells enriched from blood (not recorded which). CDR3 residues: CASNPQGMSTDTQYF. DNA for the CDR3: TGTGCCAGCAATCCACAGGGTATGAGCACAGATACGCAGTATTTT.